The T cell receptor beta chain under discussion was sequenced for a study of CD8 T cells in ankylosing spondylitis. On this clonotype itself: Its specificity is unknown.

The germline V gene encodes CDR1 MNHNS and CDR2 SASEGT. The CDR3 totals 14 residues. J gave up 0 bases and V 7 bases, and 5 bases lay outside the gene matches. Overall study results and limits: Ankylosing spondylitis blood seemed to carry a telltale TCR beta motif made of roughly eight highly homologous variants. Disease-linked clones proved CD8+ and comparatively uncommon in peripheral blood. There was reportedly significant enrichment of clones that were disease-linked in matched ankylosing spondylitis synovial fluid.

Quantitative 5'-RACE with molecular barcodes produced the TCR beta libraries. TCRdb ran MiXCR on the 5' RACE reads and lists one entry per CDR3 protein. This sample has roughly 700,000 distinct CDR3 sequences, with around 17% found just once. The TCR originated in a male donor with ankylosing spondylitis. What was sequenced was blood, either unsorted or a sorted T cell fraction (not recorded which). This chain joins TRBV6-1 and TRBJ1-1; 7 bases line up with TRBD1. This CDR3 is CASILTGMNTEAFF. For the CDR3, the DNA is TGTGCCAGCATTCTGACAGGGATGAACACTGAAGCTTTCTTT.